This T cell receptor beta chain comes out of a study of blood T cell repertoires in COVID-19. For the study at large: Acute and convalescent COVID-19 specimens originated in the United States, Italy and Spain.

The CDR3 covers 16 residues. V lost 2 bases and J 10 bases, leaving 18 bases between the germline ends. CDR1 is MNHEY, CDR2 SMNVEV, per germline (reference sequence). Authors' analysis steps: Quantification of nucleated cells was approximated via reference gene primer amplification. TCRdb's copy holds only in-frame clones and misses some; the assay was immunoSEQ multiplex PCR. The V and J calls and clone size are taken from that table; D and trimming were inferred from the DNA. The sample shows fewer than 250,000 clones, around 85% of them seen only once. Sequences were obtained from peripheral blood. V and J are TRBV27 and TRBJ1-6; tentative D call: TRBD1 (5 bases). The sequence was obtained from a man aged 25 to 40 with acute or convalescent COVID-19. The CDR3 nucleotides are TGTGCCAGCAGTTTAAGCCCAACAGGAGTTAAATCACCCCTCCACTTT. This translates into CASSLSPTGVKSPLHF.